One and the same sample provided the 27 T cell receptor beta chains below, sequenced in a study of post-analysis software for immune sequencing data (dated by TCRdb to 2015 to 2017). Results and caveats for the whole study, not just this receptor: Significantly higher frequencies in patients than in controls were found for roughly 5 TRBV segments, including TRBV5-6, TRBV5-1 and TRBV20-1.

The library was built by means of PCR. This sample was sequenced with an Illumina HiSeq 2500. Unique molecular identifiers were incorporated into TCR beta cDNA libraries to reduce PCR and sequencing biases. TCRdb trimmed the raw reads at Q25, called clones with MiXCR and kept productive beta chains. Rows are combined by CDR3 protein, so each entry shows the most common genes and DNA. The sample data list about 770,000 distinct CDR3 sequences, and 40% to 55% of these were observed just once. Around 4.7% of the sample belongs to the ten largest clones. These receptors lack a known antigen. Sequenced sample: blood. The source of these receptors is a girl between 5 and 17 years old with multiple sclerosis.

V is TRBV7-2 and J is TRBJ2-7, with D perhaps TRBD1 (6 bases). The CDR3 runs 15 residues. V was shortened by 5 bases and J by 7 bases, with 21 bases between the two germline ends. Germline V gives CDR1 SGHTA, CDR2 FQGNSA. CDR3 amino acids: CASSPAPNQGNEQYF. CDR3 DNA: TGTGCCAGCAGCCCCGCCCCGAACCAGGGGAATGAGCAGTACTTC.

The J gene is TRBJ1-2, the V gene TRBV7-2; tentatively, D is TRBD1 (6 bases). V lost 1 base and J 8 bases, leaving 17 bases between the germline ends. Germline assignment: CDR1 SGHTA and CDR2 FQGNSA. CDR3 length: 15 amino acids. This CDR3 reads CASSLGPIQGGGYTF. In DNA, the CDR3 is TGTGCCAGCAGCTTAGGGCCCATACAGGGAGGGGGCTACACCTTC.

V gene TRBV11-2 combines with J gene TRBJ1-1; possibly TRBD1 for D (5 bases). The CDR3 loop spans 13 amino acids. Trimming removed 3 bases from V and 11 bases from J, with 16 bases in between. Germline CDR1 and CDR2: SGHAT and FQNNGV. CDR3 coding DNA: TGTGCCAGCAGCTTCCGGAGCATGGGGGAGGCTTTCTTT. This encodes CASSFRSMGEAFF.

This clonotype was observed once. V usage is TRBV10-3 and J usage is TRBJ1-5; no clear D. This CDR3 contains 17 residues. The germline CDR1 and CDR2 sequences are ENHRY and SYGVKD. Trimming took 3 bases from V and 0 from J, leaving 15 bases between them. CDR3 residues: CAISEGPEGYSNQPQHF. Written as DNA, the CDR3 is TGTGCCATCAGTGAAGGCCCTGAGGGTTATAGCAATCAGCCCCAGCATTTT.

This chain uses TRBV28 with TRBJ2-4, with D perhaps matching TRBD2 (6 bases). Germline loops: CDR1 MDHEN, CDR2 SYDVKM. The CDR3 extends over 12 amino acids. The germline V and J ends were trimmed by 9 bases and 13 bases, with 19 bases remaining between them. The CDR3 region is CASSFIPREQYF. The DNA of the CDR3 is TGTGCCAGTAGCTTCATACCTCGGGAGCAGTACTTC.

This clonotype was detected a few times. The chain has TRBV5-1 and TRBJ2-7; 10 bases are shared with TRBD1. The V segment lost 0 bases and the J segment 4 bases; nucleotides outside the gene matches: 4. The germline gives CDR1 SGHRS, CDR2 YFSETQ. This CDR3 contains 15 residues. The CDR3 nucleotides read TGCGCCAGCAGCTTGGTCTCGGGACAGGGGTACGAGCAGTACTTC. Translating gives CASSLVSGQGYEQYF.

This clonotype was found once. This chain links TRBV28 with TRBJ2-4, with D possibly being TRBD1 (5 bases). The J call may be in error: the DNA end matches TRBJ2-7 better. The CDR3 consists of 13 residues. Germline V CDR1 and CDR2: MDHEN, SYDVKM. CDR3 DNA: TGTGCCAGCAACCTGTTGGGGCGGTACGAGCAGTACTTC. Its protein product is CASNLLGRYEQYF.

V gene TRBV7-2 combines with J gene TRBJ2-7; TRBD2 matches at 11 bases. Looked up from germline, CDR1 is SGHTA and CDR2 is FQGNSA. The CDR3 is 17 amino acids. Trimming took 1 base from V and 4 from J; bases not matched to a gene: 9. The chain's CDR3 is CASSLGYGTSGKYEQYF. In DNA, the CDR3 is TGTGCCAGCAGCTTAGGTTACGGGACTAGCGGTAAATACGAGCAGTACTTC.

This clonotype was seen more than once but under ten times. The rearrangement uses TRBV7-8 and TRBJ1-6; maybe TRBD1 (6 bases). This CDR3 has 14 residues. CDR1 and CDR2 from the germline V gene are SGHVS and FQNEAQ. The ends were cut back, 4 bases at V and 5 bases at J, with 9 bases in the middle. CDR3 in DNA: TGTGCCAGCAGCTCTCAGGGGAATAATTCACCCCTCCACTTT. As protein: CASSSQGNNSPLHF.

This sequence joins TRBV20-1 and TRBJ1-1, with D possibly being TRBD1 (5 bases). Trimming removed 1 base from V and 3 bases from J, with 15 bases in between. Looked up from germline, CDR1 is DFQATT and CDR2 is SNEGSKA (reference sequence). This CDR3 contains 15 residues. In DNA, the CDR3 is TGCAGTGCTAGAGGACCCGGGGCGCAGGACACTGAAGCTTTCTTT. Encoded protein: CSARGPGAQDTEAFF.

This clonotype appeared a few times. The V call is TRBV6-5, the J call TRBJ1-1, with D unresolved. V was cut by 7 bases and J by 5 bases, with 17 bases left in between. This CDR3 has 14 residues. CDR1 and CDR2 (germline): MNHEY, SVGAGI. The CDR3 protein is CASKRSGIGTEAFF. In DNA, the CDR3 is TGTGCCAGCAAGCGAAGCGGAATAGGAACTGAAGCTTTCTTT.

J is TRBJ2-5 and V is TRBV10-3, with 8 nucleotides matching TRBD2. TRBJ2-7 matches the DNA end more closely, so the J call is doubtful. Germline assignment: CDR1 ENHRY and CDR2 SYGVKD. The length of the CDR3 is 14 residues. CDR3 sequence: CAISDTAGVDEQYF. The CDR3 coding sequence is TGTGCCATCAGTGATACAGCGGGAGTCGACGAGCAGTACTTC.

This clonotype occurred a few times. V is TRBV12-3 or TRBV12-4 and J is TRBJ2-5, with 11 bases fitting TRBD2. With 6 bases clipped from V and 2 bases from J, the junction kept 5 bases outside the gene matches. CDR3 length: 15 amino acids. CDR3 in amino acids: CASSPRLAGQETQYF. The CDR3, as DNA: TGTGCCAGCAGCCCCAGACTAGCGGGGCAAGAGACCCAGTACTTC.

This sequence joins TRBV10-3 and TRBJ2-7, with TRBD2 as a possible D gene (5 bases). The V end was cut by 8 bases, the J end by 2 bases, with 19 bases between. Germline CDR1 and CDR2: ENHRY and SYGVKD. This CDR3 has 15 residues. The CDR3: CAIRVGDTDPYEQYF. The CDR3 DNA reads TGTGCCATCCGGGTGGGAGATACCGATCCCTACGAGCAGTACTTC.

The chain combines TRBV4-2 with TRBJ2-1, with 7 bases lining up with TRBD2. Germline CDR1 LGHNA, CDR2 YNFKEQ. CDR3 size: 17 residues. The V segment lost 0 bases and the J segment 3 bases; nucleotides outside the gene matches: 8. In DNA, the CDR3 is TGTGCCAGCAGCCAAGATAGGGCGGTAGCGGGCTACAATGAGCAGTTCTTC. As protein: CASSQDRAVAGYNEQFF.

The table lists this clonotype with a few counts. The V and J genes are TRBV3-1 and TRBJ2-5; 8 nucleotides match TRBD2. Trimming took 6 bases from V and 11 from J; bases not matched to a gene: 17. The germline gives CDR1 LGHDT, CDR2 YNNKEL (reference sequence). This CDR3 comprises 15 residues. The CDR3 region has the DNA TGTGCCAGCAGGCCTCTAACGGGAGGGTCCAATGAGCAGTACTTC. It translates to CASRPLTGGSNEQYF.

The rearrangement links TRBV6-1 to TRBJ2-7; TRBD2 is a possible D gene (5 bases). Trimming removed 11 bases from V and 7 bases from J, with 15 bases in between. CDR3 length: 11 residues. The germline CDR1 and CDR2 sequences are MNHNS and SASEGT. CDR3 DNA sequence: TGTGCCTCCACCCCGGGGATAGAGCAGTACTTC. This codes for CASTPGIEQYF.

The gene calls are TRBV6-1 and TRBJ2-1; perhaps TRBD2 as D (6 bases). The CDR3 length is 16 residues. The V gene's germline CDR1 is MNHNS and CDR2 SASEGT. Trimming removed 7 bases from V and 0 bases from J, with 16 bases in between. The CDR3 protein is CASKKRAGSSYNEQFF. In DNA form, the CDR3 reads TGTGCCAGCAAAAAGCGGGCTGGAAGCTCCTACAATGAGCAGTTCTTC.

The chain has TRBV29-1 and TRBJ2-1; 8 bases are shared with TRBD1. V dropped 7 bases and J dropped 6; count of bases not matched to a gene: 5. CDR1 SQVTM and CDR2 ANQGSEA come from the germline V gene. The CDR3 extends over 12 amino acids. CDR3 bases: TGCAGCGCGAACGGACAGGGCAATGAGCAGTTCTTC. As protein: CSANGQGNEQFF.

This clonotype turned up a few times. The chain combines TRBV19 with TRBJ1-2; TRBD1 matches at 7 bases. Germline CDR1 reads LNHDA; CDR2 reads SQIVND (reference sequence). The V and J ends lost 10 bases and 4 bases, in that order; junction bases with no gene match: 9. The CDR3 extends over 13 amino acids. The CDR3 DNA is TGTGCCACTGGGGAGGGGGCAATCTATGGCTACACCTTC. Its translation is CATGEGAIYGYTF.

The rearrangement joins TRBV11-2 to TRBJ2-4, with TRBD1 identical over 9 bases. The DNA matches TRBJ2-7 better at its end, which makes the J call doubtful. The CDR3 consists of 15 residues. Germline loops: CDR1 SGHAT, CDR2 FQNNGV. The CDR3, as DNA: TGTGCCAGCAGCACCGGGACAGGGCGGGACCACGAGCAGTACTTC. This encodes CASSTGTGRDHEQYF.

This clonotype showed up just a few times. The V and J genes are TRBV20-1 and TRBJ1-1; D remains ambiguous. V lost 7 bases and J 4 bases, leaving 13 bases between the germline ends. Germline CDR1 is DFQATT and CDR2 is SNEGSKA (reference sequence). The CDR3 length is 12 residues. The CDR3 region is CSVPGGGTEAFF. Here the CDR3 DNA reads TGCAGTGTCCCAGGCGGAGGCACTGAAGCTTTCTTT.

The chain recombines TRBV6-5 with TRBJ1-2, with D perhaps TRBD1 (5 bases). This CDR3 has 11 amino acids. V was pared by 7 bases and J by 4 bases, with 7 bases between. Germline CDR1 MNHEY, CDR2 SVGAGI. CDR3 region: CASKRGYGYTF. CDR3 bases: TGTGCCAGCAAGAGGGGCTATGGCTACACCTTC.

V usage is TRBV12-3 or TRBV12-4 and J usage is TRBJ2-3; 10 bases are a match to TRBD1. Unmatched junction bases numbered 8, after V lost 6 bases and J lost 5 bases. The CDR3 length is 15 residues. The DNA of the CDR3 is TGTGCCAGCAGGGTGACAGGGGGCGGGGTAGATACGCAGTATTTT. It yields the protein CASRVTGGGVDTQYF.

The sample holds a few counts of this clonotype. The V gene is TRBV7-9, the J gene TRBJ2-7, with TRBD1 as a possible D gene (5 bases). The CDR3 has 14 residues. V lost 5 bases and J lost 2, with 13 bases in between. Germline V gene data show CDR1 as SEHNR and CDR2 as FQNEAQ (reference sequence). The chain's CDR3 is CASSPQGSAYEQYF. The CDR3 nucleotides read TGTGCCAGCAGCCCTCAGGGTTCGGCCTACGAGCAGTACTTC.

The chain uses TRBV29-1 and TRBJ2-2; TRBD1 matches at 7 bases. CDR1 and CDR2 (germline): SQVTM, ANQGSEA. This CDR3 is built from 12 residues. V trimming: 8 bases; J trimming: 4 bases; junction bases outside the gene matches: 4. This chain's CDR3 is CSQQGPTGELFF. The CDR3 coding sequence is TGCAGCCAACAGGGGCCCACCGGGGAGCTGTTTTTT.

This clonotype came up a few times. The chain links TRBV7-7 to TRBJ2-3; D ambiguous. Germline loops: CDR1 SSHAT, CDR2 FNYEAQ (reference sequence). This CDR3 has 16 residues. The CDR3 nucleotides read TGTGCTAGCCAGCGAGGACGCCCAACCTCCACAGATACGCAGTATTTT. Translation: CASQRGRPTSTDTQYF.